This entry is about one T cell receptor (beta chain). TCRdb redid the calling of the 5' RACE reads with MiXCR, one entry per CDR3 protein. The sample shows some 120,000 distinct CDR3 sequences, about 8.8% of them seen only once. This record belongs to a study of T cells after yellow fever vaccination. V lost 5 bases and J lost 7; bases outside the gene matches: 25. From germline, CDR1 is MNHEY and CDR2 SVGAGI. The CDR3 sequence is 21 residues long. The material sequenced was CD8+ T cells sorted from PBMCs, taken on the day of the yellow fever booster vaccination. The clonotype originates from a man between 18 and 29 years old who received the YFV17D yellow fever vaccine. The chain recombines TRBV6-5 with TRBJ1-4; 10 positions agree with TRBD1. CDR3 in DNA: TGTGCCAGCAGTACCTCTATGATCGGGGACAGGGGATATGAGTGGGGTGAAAAACTGTTTTTT. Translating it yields CASSTSMIGDRGYEWGEKLFF.